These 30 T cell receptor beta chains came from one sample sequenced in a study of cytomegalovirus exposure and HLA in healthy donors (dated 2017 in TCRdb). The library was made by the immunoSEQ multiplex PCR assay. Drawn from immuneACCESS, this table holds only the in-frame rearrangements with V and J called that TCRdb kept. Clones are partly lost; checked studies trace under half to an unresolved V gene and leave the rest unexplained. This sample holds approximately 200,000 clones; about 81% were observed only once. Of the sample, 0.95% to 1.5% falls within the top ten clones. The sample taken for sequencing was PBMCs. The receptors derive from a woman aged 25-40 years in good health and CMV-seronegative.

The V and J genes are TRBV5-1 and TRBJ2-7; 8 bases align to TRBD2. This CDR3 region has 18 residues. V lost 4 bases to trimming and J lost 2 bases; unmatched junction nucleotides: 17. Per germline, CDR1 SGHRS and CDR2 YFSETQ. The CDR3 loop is CASSRQPGKREIAYEQYF. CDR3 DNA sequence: TGCGCCAGCAGCCGCCAACCAGGGAAGCGGGAGATCGCCTACGAGCAGTACTTC.

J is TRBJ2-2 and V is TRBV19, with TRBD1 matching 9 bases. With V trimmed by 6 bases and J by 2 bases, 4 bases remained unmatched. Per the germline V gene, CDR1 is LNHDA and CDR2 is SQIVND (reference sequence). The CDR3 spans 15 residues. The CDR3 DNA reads TGTGCCAGTAGGGTGGGACAGGGAAACACCGGGGAGCTGTTTTTT. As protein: CASRVGQGNTGELFF.

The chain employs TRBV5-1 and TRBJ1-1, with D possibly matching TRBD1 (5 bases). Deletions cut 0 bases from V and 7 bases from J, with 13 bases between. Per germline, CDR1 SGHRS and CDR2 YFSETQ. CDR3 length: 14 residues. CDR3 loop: CASSLVWGFGEAFF. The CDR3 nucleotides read TGCGCCAGCAGCTTGGTATGGGGCTTCGGTGAAGCTTTCTTT.

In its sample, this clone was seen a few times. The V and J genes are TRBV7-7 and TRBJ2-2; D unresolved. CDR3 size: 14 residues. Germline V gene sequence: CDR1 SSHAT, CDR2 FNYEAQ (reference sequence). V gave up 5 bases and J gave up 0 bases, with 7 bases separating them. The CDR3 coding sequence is TGTGCCAGCAGCCAGGTCGCGAACACCGGGGAGCTGTTTTTT. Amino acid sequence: CASSQVANTGELFF.

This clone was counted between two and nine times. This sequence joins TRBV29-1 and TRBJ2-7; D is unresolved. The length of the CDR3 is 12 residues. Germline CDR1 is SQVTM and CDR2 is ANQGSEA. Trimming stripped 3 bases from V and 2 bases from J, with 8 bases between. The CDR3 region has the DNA TGCAGCGTTGAGGGCAGAGCCTACGAGCAGTACTTC. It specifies CSVEGRAYEQYF.

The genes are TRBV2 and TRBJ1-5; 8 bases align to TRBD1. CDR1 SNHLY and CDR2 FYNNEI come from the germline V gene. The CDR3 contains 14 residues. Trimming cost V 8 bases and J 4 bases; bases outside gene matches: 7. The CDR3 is CASRTGPTNQPQHF. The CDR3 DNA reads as TGTGCCAGCCGGACAGGGCCTACAAATCAGCCCCAGCATTTT.

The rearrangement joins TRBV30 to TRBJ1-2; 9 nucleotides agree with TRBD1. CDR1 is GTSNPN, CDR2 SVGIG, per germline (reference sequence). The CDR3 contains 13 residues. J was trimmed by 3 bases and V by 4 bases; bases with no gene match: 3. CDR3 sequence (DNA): TGTGCCTGGACGGGACAGGGCTACTATGGCTACACCTTC. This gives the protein CAWTGQGYYGYTF.

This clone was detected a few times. CDR3 residues: CASSELLAGGYEQYF. In nucleotides, the CDR3 is TGTGCCAGCAGTGAATTGCTAGCGGGAGGGTACGAGCAGTACTTC. The chain uses TRBV2 and TRBJ2-7; 12 bases are shared with TRBD2. This CDR3 contains 15 residues. Germline CDR1 SNHLY, CDR2 FYNNEI. J was trimmed by 4 bases and V by 2 bases; bases with no gene match: 3.

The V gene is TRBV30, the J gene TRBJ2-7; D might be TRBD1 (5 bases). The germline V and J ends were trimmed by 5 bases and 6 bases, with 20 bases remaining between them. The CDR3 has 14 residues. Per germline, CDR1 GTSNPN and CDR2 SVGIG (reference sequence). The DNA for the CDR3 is TGTGCCTGGGCGTCGGACACCTCTTATGGCGAGCAGTACTTC. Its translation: CAWASDTSYGEQYF.

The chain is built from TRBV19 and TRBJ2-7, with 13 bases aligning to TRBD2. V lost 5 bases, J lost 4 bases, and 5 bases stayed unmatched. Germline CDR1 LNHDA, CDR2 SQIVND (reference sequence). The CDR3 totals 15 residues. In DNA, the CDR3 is TGTGCCAGTAGTGTCGGGACTAGCGGGAATTACGAGCAGTACTTC. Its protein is CASSVGTSGNYEQYF. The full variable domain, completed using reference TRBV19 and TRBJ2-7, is DGGITQSPKYLFRKEGQNVTLSCEQNLNHDAMYWYRQDPGQGLRLIYYSQIVNDFQKGDIAEGYSVSREKKESFPLTVTSAQKNPTAFYLCASSVGTSGNYEQYFGPGTRLTVT.

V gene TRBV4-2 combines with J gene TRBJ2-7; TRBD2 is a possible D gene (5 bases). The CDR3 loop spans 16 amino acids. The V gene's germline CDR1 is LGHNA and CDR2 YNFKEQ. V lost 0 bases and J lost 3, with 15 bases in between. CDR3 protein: CASSQEVSGNNYEQYF. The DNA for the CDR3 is TGTGCCAGCAGCCAAGAAGTCTCCGGGAATAACTACGAGCAGTACTTC.

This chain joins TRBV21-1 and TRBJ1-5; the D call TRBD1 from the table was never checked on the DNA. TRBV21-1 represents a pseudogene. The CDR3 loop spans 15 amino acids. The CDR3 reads CASSLQGARRQPQHF. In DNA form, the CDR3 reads TGTGCCAGCAGCCTACAGGGGGCGCGTCGCCAGCCCCAGCATTTT.

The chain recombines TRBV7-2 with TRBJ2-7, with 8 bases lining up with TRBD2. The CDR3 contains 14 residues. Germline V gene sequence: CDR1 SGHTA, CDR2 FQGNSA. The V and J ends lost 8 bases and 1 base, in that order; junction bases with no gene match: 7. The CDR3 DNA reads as TGTGCCAGCGCAACGCGGGGGGTTTCCTACGAGCAGTACTTC. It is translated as CASATRGVSYEQYF.

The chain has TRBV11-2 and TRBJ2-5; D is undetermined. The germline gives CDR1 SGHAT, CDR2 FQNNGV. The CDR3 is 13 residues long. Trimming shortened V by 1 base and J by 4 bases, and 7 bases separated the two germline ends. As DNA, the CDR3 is TGTGCCAGCAGCTTAGCTAGGAGAGAGACCCAGTACTTC. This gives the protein CASSLARRETQYF.

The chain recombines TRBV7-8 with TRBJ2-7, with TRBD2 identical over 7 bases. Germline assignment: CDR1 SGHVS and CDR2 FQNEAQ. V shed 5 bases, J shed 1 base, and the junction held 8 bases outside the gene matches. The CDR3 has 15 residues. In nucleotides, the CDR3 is TGTGCCAGCAGCCAACCGGGGCGGGGGTCCTACGAGCAGTACTTC. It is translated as CASSQPGRGSYEQYF.

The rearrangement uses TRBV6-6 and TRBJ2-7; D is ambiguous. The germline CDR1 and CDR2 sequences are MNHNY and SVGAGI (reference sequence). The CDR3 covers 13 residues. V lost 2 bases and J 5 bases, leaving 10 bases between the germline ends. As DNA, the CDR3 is TGTGCCAGCAGTTACACAGCAGGTCACGAGCAGTACTTC. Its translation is CASSYTAGHEQYF.

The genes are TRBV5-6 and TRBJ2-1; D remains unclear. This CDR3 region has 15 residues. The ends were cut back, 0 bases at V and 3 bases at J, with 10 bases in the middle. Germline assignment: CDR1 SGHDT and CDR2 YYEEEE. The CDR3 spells CASSLVPGDYNEQFF. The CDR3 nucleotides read TGTGCCAGCAGCTTGGTTCCAGGCGACTACAATGAGCAGTTCTTC.

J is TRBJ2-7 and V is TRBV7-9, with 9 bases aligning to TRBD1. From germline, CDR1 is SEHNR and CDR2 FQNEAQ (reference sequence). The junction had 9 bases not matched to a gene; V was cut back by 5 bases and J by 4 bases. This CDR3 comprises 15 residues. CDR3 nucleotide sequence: TGTGCCAGCAGCGCAGCCAGGGGACAGGGTTACGAGCAGTACTTC. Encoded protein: CASSAARGQGYEQYF.

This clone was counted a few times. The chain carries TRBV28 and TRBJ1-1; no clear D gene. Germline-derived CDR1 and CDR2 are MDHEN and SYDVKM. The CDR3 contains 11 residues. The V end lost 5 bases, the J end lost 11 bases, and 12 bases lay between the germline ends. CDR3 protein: CASSGFVGAFF. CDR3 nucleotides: TGTGCCAGCAGTGGGTTCGTCGGGGCTTTCTTT.

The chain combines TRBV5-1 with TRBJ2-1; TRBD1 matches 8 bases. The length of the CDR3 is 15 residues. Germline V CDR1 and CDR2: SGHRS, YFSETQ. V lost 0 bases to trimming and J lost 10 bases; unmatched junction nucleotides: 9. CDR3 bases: TGCGCCAGCAGCTTGGTCCAGGGGGCATGGGGAGAGCAGTTCTTC. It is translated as CASSLVQGAWGEQFF.

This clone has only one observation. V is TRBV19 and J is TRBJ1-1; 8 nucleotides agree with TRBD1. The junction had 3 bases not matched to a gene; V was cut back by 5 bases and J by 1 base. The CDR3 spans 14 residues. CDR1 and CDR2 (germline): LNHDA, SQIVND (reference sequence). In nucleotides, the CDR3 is TGTGCCAGTAGTTTCGGGACAGGGAACACTGAAGCTTTCTTT. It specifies CASSFGTGNTEAFF.

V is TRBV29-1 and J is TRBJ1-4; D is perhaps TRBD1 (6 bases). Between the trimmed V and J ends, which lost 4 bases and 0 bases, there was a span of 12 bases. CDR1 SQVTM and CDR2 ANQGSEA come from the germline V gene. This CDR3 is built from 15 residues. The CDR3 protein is CSVGQGLATNEKLFF. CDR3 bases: TGCAGCGTTGGTCAGGGGTTAGCAACTAATGAAAAACTGTTTTTT.

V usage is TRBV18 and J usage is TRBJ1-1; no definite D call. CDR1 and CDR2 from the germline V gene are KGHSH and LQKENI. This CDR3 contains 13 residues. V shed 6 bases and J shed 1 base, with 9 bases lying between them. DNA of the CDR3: TGTGCCAGCTCCGGTGATGAGAACACTGAAGCTTTCTTT. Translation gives CASSGDENTEAFF.

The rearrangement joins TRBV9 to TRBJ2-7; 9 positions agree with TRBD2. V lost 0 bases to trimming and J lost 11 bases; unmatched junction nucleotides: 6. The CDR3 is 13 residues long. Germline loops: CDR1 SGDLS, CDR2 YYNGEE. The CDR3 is CASSVEAGGREYF. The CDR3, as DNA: TGTGCCAGCAGCGTAGAAGCGGGGGGCCGGGAGTACTTC.

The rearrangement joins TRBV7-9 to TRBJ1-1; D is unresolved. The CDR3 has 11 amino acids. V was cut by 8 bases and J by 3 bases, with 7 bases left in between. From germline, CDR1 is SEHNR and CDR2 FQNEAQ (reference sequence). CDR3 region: CASGSDTEAFF. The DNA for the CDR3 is TGTGCCAGCGGAAGCGACACTGAAGCTTTCTTT.

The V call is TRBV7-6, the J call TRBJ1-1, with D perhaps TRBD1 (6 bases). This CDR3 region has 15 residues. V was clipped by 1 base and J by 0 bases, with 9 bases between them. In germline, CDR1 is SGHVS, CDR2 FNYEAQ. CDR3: CASSLGTALNTEAFF. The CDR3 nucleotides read TGTGCCAGCAGCTTAGGGACAGCTTTGAACACTGAAGCTTTCTTT.

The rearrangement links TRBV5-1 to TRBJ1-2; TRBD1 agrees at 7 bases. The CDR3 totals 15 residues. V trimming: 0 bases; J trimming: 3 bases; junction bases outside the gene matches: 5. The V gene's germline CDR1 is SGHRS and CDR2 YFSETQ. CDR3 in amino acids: CASSLVQGGDYGYTF. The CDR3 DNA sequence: TGCGCCAGCAGCTTGGTTCAGGGGGGAGACTATGGCTACACCTTC.

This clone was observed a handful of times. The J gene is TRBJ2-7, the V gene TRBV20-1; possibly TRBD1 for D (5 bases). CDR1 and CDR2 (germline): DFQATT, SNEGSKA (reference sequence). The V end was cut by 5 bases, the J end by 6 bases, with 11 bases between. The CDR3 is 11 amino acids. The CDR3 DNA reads TGCAGTGCTCCCTGGGGCGCCGAGCAGTACTTC. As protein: CSAPWGAEQYF.

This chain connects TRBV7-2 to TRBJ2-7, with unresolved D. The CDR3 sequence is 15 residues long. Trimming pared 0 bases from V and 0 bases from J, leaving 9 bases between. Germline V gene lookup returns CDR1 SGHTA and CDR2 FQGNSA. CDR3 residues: CASSLAPGSSYEQYF. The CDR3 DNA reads TGTGCCAGCAGCTTAGCCCCAGGAAGCTCCTACGAGCAGTACTTC.

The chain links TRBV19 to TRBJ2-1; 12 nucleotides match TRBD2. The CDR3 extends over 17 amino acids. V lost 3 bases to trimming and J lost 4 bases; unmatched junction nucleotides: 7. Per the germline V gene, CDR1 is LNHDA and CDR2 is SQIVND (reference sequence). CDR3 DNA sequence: TGTGCCAGTAGTATGGCGGCTAGCGGGAGGGTTTACAATGAGCAGTTCTTC. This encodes CASSMAASGRVYNEQFF.